These 15 T cell receptor beta chains were all obtained from the same sample, sequenced in a study of T cells in Graves' hyperthyroidism and ophthalmopathy. Amplification of TCR beta CDR3 regions used RNA as the template. HTBI primers were employed in a first-round RT-PCR of the TCR CDR3. In TCRdb, the multiplex PCR reads were re-called with MiXCR into one record per CDR3 protein. The table includes around 500,000 distinct CDR3 sequences, 15% to 20% detected once. The sample comprised blood. The receptors were sampled from a woman in her twenties or thirties with Graves' ophthalmopathy.

This clonotype has only a few counts. The V gene is TRBV12-3 or TRBV12-4, the J gene TRBJ2-7; 16 bases are a match to TRBD2. CDR3 length equals 16 residues. J gave up 5 bases and V 6 bases, and 7 bases lay outside the gene matches. CDR3 coding DNA: TGTGCCAGCAGCCCGGGGACTAGCGGGAGGGCCGACGAGCAGTACTTC. It encodes CASSPGTSGRADEQYF.

On this clonotype itself: This clone may be a read error of a much larger clone one base away. The chain carries TRBV2 and TRBJ2-5; the D gene could be TRBD1 or TRBD2 (6 bases each). The CDR3 has 14 amino acids. V was trimmed by 6 bases and J by 4 bases, leaving 15 bases between them. Germline loops: CDR1 SNHLY, CDR2 FYNNEI. This CDR3 is CASRGGPTRETQYF. CDR3 bases: TGTGCCAGCAGGGGGGGCCCGACGAGAGAGACCCAGTACTTC. The full variable domain, in which reference TRBV2 and TRBJ2-5 provide the parts outside the CDR3, is EPEVTQTPSHQVTQMGQEVILRCVPISNHLYFYWYRQILGQKVEFLVSFYNNEISEKSEIFDDQFSVERPDGSNFTLKIRSTKLEDSAMYFCASRGGPTRETQYFGPGTRLLVL.

This clonotype was counted at least ten times. The gene calls are TRBV20-1 and TRBJ1-1; 7 bases align to TRBD1. V gave up 3 bases and J gave up 8 bases; unmatched junction bases: 12. Germline V lookup: CDR1 DFQATT, CDR2 SNEGSKA (reference sequence). CDR3 length equals 14 residues. CDR3 nucleotides: TGCAGTGCTAGGACAGGGCAAAGCGGCGCAGAAGCTTTCTTT. Protein: CSARTGQSGAEAFF.

At least ten counts were recorded for this clonotype. The J gene is TRBJ2-1, the V gene TRBV7-2; 7 bases are a match to TRBD1. The CDR3 has 15 amino acids. Germline CDR1 is SGHTA and CDR2 is FQGNSA. After removal of 2 bases from V and 10 bases from J, the junction contained 11 bases not matched to a gene. The CDR3 DNA reads TGTGCCAGCAGCTTATCTGGGACAGCACTCGGGGAGCAGTTCTTC. Protein product: CASSLSGTALGEQFF.

J is TRBJ1-5 and V is TRBV20-1; weak D call: TRBD1 (5 bases). V was trimmed by 5 bases and J by 2 bases, leaving 22 bases between them. CDR1 and CDR2 (germline): DFQATT, SNEGSKA (reference sequence). This CDR3 comprises 17 residues. The CDR3 sequence is CSASKELRGDGNQPQHF. For the CDR3, the DNA is TGCAGTGCTTCTAAGGAGTTGCGGGGGGACGGCAATCAGCCCCAGCATTTT.

This clonotype was found many times. This rearrangement joins TRBV28 to TRBJ2-1; D uncertain. The V end lost 3 bases, the J end lost 8 bases, and 17 bases lay between the germline ends. CDR3 length: 15 residues. Germline loops: CDR1 MDHEN, CDR2 SYDVKM. CDR3 region: CASSFPSALLHEQFF. For the CDR3, the DNA is TGTGCCAGCAGTTTCCCCAGCGCCCTGCTCCATGAGCAGTTCTTC.

This clonotype was seen ten or more times. The chain has TRBV11-2 and TRBJ1-1; 7 bases fit TRBD1. CDR3 size: 12 residues. Germline lookup yields CDR1 SGHAT and CDR2 FQNNGV. The J segment lost 5 bases and the V segment lost 6 bases, leaving 3 bases of the junction unmatched. CDR3 amino acids: CASRTGDTEAFF. CDR3 DNA: TGTGCCAGCAGAACAGGGGATACTGAAGCTTTCTTT.

This clonotype appeared once. A much larger clone is a single base away; this may be a read error. This rearrangement joins TRBV9 to TRBJ2-5; a weak D match, TRBD1 (5 bases). TRBJ2-1 explains the end of the DNA better; the J call may be wrong. The CDR3 runs 14 residues. The germline CDR1 and CDR2 sequences are SGDLS and YYNGEE. The CDR3 region has the DNA TGTGCCAGCAAAGGTACAGGAGACCAAGAGACCCAGTTCTTC. It specifies CASKGTGDQETQFF.

This clonotype was observed many times. The chain has TRBV5-6 and TRBJ2-1; TRBD1 matches 9 bases. The CDR3 has 15 residues. Germline assignment: CDR1 SGHDT and CDR2 YYEEEE. V shed 5 bases, J shed 5 bases, and the junction held 8 bases outside the gene matches. CDR3 in amino acids: CASRPGTGYNNEQFF. The CDR3 DNA follows: TGTGCCAGCAGACCCGGGACAGGGTATAACAATGAGCAGTTCTTC.

This clonotype was observed a handful of times. This rearrangement joins TRBV5-1 to TRBJ2-5, with TRBD1 identical over 11 bases. Trimming cost V 4 bases and J 5 bases; bases outside gene matches: 10. Per germline, CDR1 SGHRS and CDR2 YFSETQ. CDR3 length: 16 residues. CDR3 coding DNA: TGCGCCAGCAGCGACACCGGGACAGGGGGGTTCGAGACCCAGTACTTC. It codes for CASSDTGTGGFETQYF.

This clonotype was observed many times. This chain connects TRBV5-1 to TRBJ2-1; 10 bases are shared with TRBD2. V shed 2 bases, J shed 9 bases, and the junction held 5 bases outside the gene matches. The CDR3 consists of 14 residues. Per germline, CDR1 SGHRS and CDR2 YFSETQ. The CDR3 loop reads CASSFDLAGAEQFF. The CDR3 DNA follows: TGCGCCAGCAGCTTCGACCTAGCGGGGGCTGAGCAGTTCTTC.

The chain recombines TRBV6-2 or TRBV6-3 with TRBJ2-1; weak D call: TRBD2 (5 bases). Trimming left V 4 bases short and J 7 bases short, with 11 bases between. CDR3 length: 13 residues. CDR1 is MNHEY and CDR2 is SVGEGT in the germline V gene. The CDR3 nucleotides read TGTGCCAGCAGTTCCGGGGAACGGAATGAGCAGTTCTTC. Its protein product is CASSSGERNEQFF.

This clonotype was found a few times. The chain couples TRBV7-9 to TRBJ2-3; D unresolved. CDR3 length equals 14 residues. V lost 5 bases, J lost 4 bases, and 13 bases lay in between. CDR1 SEHNR and CDR2 FQNEAQ come from the germline V gene (reference sequence). The CDR3, as DNA: TGTGCCAGCAGCCCGGCCAGTATTGCAGATACGCAGTATTTT. Translating it yields CASSPASIADTQYF.

This clonotype was seen ten or more times. The rearrangement uses TRBV6-1 and TRBJ1-1; 7 bases agree with TRBD1. Germline trimming cut 2 bases from V and 4 bases from J; bases unmatched to any gene: 7. CDR1 MNHNS and CDR2 SASEGT come from the germline V gene. CDR3 length: 15 amino acids. The CDR3: CASSERQGVITEAFF. As DNA, the CDR3 is TGTGCCAGCAGTGAACGACAGGGCGTAATCACTGAAGCTTTCTTT.

The sample holds many counts of this clonotype. The chain has TRBV2 and TRBJ2-1; D remains unclear. From germline, CDR1 is SNHLY and CDR2 FYNNEI. The CDR3 is 17 amino acids. The ends were cut back, 3 bases at V and 5 bases at J, with 20 bases in the middle. For the CDR3, the DNA is TGTGCCAGCAGTGATACGAGGACCCGAGGTATCAACAATGAGCAGTTCTTC. Its protein product is CASSDTRTRGINNEQFF.